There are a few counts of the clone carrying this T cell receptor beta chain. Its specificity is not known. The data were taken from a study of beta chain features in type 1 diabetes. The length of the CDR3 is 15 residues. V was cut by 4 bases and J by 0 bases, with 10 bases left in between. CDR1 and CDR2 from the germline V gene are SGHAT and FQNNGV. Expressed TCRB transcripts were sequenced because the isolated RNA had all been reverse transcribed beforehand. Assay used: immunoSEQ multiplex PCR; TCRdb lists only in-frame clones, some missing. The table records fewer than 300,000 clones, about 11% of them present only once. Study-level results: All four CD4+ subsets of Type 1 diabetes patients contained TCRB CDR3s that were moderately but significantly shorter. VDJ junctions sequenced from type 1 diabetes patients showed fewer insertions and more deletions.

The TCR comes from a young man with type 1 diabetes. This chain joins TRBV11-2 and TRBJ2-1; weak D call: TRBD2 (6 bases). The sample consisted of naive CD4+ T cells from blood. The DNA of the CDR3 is TGTGCCAGCAGCTATGGGGGGAGCTCCTACAATGAGCAGTTCTTC. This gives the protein CASSYGGSSYNEQFF.